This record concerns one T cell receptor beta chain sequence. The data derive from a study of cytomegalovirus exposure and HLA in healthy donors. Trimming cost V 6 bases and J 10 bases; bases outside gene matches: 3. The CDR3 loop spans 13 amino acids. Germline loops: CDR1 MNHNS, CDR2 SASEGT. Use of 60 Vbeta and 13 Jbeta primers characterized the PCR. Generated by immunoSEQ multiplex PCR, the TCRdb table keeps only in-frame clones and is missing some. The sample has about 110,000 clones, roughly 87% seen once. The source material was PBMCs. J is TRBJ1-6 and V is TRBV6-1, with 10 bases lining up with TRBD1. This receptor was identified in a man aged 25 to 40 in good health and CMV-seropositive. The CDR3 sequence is CASRGQGRSPLHF. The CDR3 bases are TGTGCCAGCAGGGGACAGGGGCGCTCACCCCTCCACTTT.